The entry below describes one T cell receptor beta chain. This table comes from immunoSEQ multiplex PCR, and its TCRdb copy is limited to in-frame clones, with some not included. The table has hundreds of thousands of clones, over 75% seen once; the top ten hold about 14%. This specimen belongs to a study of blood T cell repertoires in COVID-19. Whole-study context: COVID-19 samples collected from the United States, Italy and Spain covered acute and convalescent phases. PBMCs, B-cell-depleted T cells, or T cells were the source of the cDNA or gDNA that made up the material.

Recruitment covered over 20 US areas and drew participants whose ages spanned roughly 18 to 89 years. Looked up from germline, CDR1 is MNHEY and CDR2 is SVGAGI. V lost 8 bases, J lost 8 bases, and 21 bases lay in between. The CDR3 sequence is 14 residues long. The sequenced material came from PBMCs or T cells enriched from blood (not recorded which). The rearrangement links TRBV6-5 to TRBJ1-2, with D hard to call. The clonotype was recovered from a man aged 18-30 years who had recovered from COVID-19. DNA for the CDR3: TGTGCCAGCGGTCCGGACCTCCCTGGGAGGGGCTACACCTTC. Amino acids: CASGPDLPGRGYTF.